This entry describes one T cell receptor beta chain. The target of this receptor is not known. One base away there is no much larger clone; base qualities are not given. The sample is drawn from a study of T cell clonotyping in hematopoietic cell transplantation (dated by TCRdb to the early 2020s). About the full investigation: A total of under 150 blood samples were collected in the study from about 40 consecutive transplant recipients and their related donors. Recruitment of patients was conducted between late 2015 and January 2017, and follow-up was continued until late 2020 or death.

The research as a whole found: Sample size was limited, and cells were not sorted, so CD4 and CD8 repertoire contributions could not be separated. Broader TCR repertoire diversity after transplant was predicted by Inverse Simpson Index values from donors and from recipients before transplant. Only a small fraction of recipient repertoires overlapped donor repertoires, with over 95% appearing de novo at the given depth. After transplant, TCR diversity in recipients dropped, and pathologically expanded clonotypes increased progressively from day 30 to day 180.

Reading the label with the study, this specimen's time point is: 180 days after allo-HCT. Blood samples were obtained from recipients approximately 28 days before transplant and at days 30, 100 and 180 after transplant. Nuclei Lysis Solution was used to extract genomic DNA from fresh or cryopreserved unfractionated peripheral blood mononuclear cells. At the junction V is shortened by 3 bases and J by 3 bases, with 8 bases in between. Counted from cysteine to phenylalanine, this CDR3 has 13 amino acids. Only the CDR3 part of the read is kept: 39 bases, read in frame from the first base. CDR1 and CDR2 are drawn from the germline V gene: MGHDK, SYGVNS. The immunoSEQ assay, a bias-controlled multiplex PCR with V- and J-specific primers, was used to amplify TCR beta CDR3 regions from genomic DNA. A second PCR step added a proprietary barcode and Illumina adapter sequences to the CDR3 amplicons. An Illumina MiSeq instrument was used to sequence the CDR3 libraries. The authors processed their data as follows. Export and quality control were done with immunoSEQ Analyzer 3.0, while downstream analyses used R Bioconductor and Immunarch. Repertoire metrics were calculated using only productive rearrangements within the normalized downsampled data set. Clonotypes larger than 5 templates in the normalized cohort were defined as pathologically expanded. The Inverse Simpson Index served as the measure of repertoire diversity. To capture all clonotypes, CMV-specificity analyses were performed on the non-normalized data set. TCRdb obtained this table from immuneACCESS and retained in-frame rearrangements with V and J assigned. These tables miss some clones; where compared with another copy, unresolved V genes account for less than half of the shortfall, and the remainder is unexplained. Clone size and the V and J calls come from that table; the DNA yielded D and trimming. A total of around 5,000 clones appear in this sample, 66% of them only once. The top ten clonotypes cover about 30% of the sample.

The receptor was isolated from a male patient in his fifties who had an allogeneic stem cell transplant from an unrelated donor, so the T cells may come from the graft donor. Some clones in this sample may be carry-over from other donors' samples. The specimen was PBMCs, collected 180 days after allogeneic stem cell transplant. The chain employs TRBV25-1 and TRBJ2-5, with no reliable assignment of the D segment. The nucleotide sequence is given as TGTGCCAGCAGTGAGGAATTGAAAGAGACCCAGTACTTC. This is translated as CASSEELKETQYF.